Listed below are T cell receptor beta chains from one sample, sequenced in a study of identical twins. MiXCR, applied by TCRdb to the 5' RACE reads, yields one record per CDR3 protein. The sample carries around 1.7 million distinct CDR3 sequences, 32% recorded once. The sample comprised cord blood. Receptors originate from a newborn girl in good health. Each CDR3 is given with its conserved first and last residue. Fields, in order: CDR3 length, D gene, V gene, clone size, J gene, CDR3 protein, CDR3 DNA. D genes are given only for firm matches. A row's size may be missing; if present it is once, few, many or a size class.

CDR3 length: 14
D gene: -
V gene: TRBV6-5
clone size: many
J gene: TRBJ1-4
CDR3 protein: CASRPYRANEKLFF
CDR3 DNA: TGTGCCAGCAGACCCTACAGGGCGAATGAAAAACTGTTTTTT

CDR3 length: 13
D gene: -
V gene: TRBV20-1
clone size: -
J gene: TRBJ2-1
CDR3 protein: CSAREQSNNEQFF
CDR3 DNA: TGCAGTGCTAGAGAACAAAGTAACAATGAGCAGTTCTTC

CDR3 length: 13
D gene: -
V gene: TRBV27
clone size: few
J gene: TRBJ2-3
CDR3 protein: CASRGVVRDTQYF
CDR3 DNA: TGTGCCAGCAGAGGGGTAGTTCGAGATACGCAGTATTTT

CDR3 length: 13
D gene: -
V gene: TRBV7-2
clone size: -
J gene: TRBJ2-4
CDR3 protein: CASSPGSGYIQYF
CDR3 DNA: TGTGCCAGCAGCCCCGGTTCGGGATACATTCAGTACTTC

CDR3 length: 16
D gene: -
V gene: TRBV7-2
clone size: few
J gene: TRBJ2-1
CDR3 protein: CASSLMRRGAGNEQFF
CDR3 DNA: TGTGCCAGCAGCTTAATGCGGCGGGGAGCCGGGAATGAGCAGTTCTTC

CDR3 length: 16
D gene: -
V gene: TRBV3-1
clone size: -
J gene: TRBJ1-2
CDR3 protein: CASSQRHEAQGGGYTF
CDR3 DNA: TGTGCCAGCAGCCAACGACATGAGGCCCAGGGAGGGGGCTACACCTTC

CDR3 length: 15
D gene: -
V gene: TRBV7-9
clone size: -
J gene: TRBJ2-7
CDR3 protein: CASSPARGSAYEQYF
CDR3 DNA: TGTGCCAGCAGCCCAGCAAGGGGGAGCGCCTACGAGCAGTACTTC

CDR3 length: 12
D gene: -
V gene: TRBV12-3/TRBV12-4
clone size: -
J gene: TRBJ2-7
CDR3 protein: CASTTRGFEQYF
CDR3 DNA: TGTGCCAGCACCACAAGGGGTTTCGAGCAGTACTTC

CDR3 length: 11
D gene: -
V gene: TRBV2
clone size: few
J gene: TRBJ1-2
CDR3 protein: CASNGDYGYTF
CDR3 DNA: TGTGCCAGCAACGGCGATTATGGCTACACCTTC

CDR3 length: 16
D gene: TRBD2
V gene: TRBV6-5
clone size: few
J gene: TRBJ2-7
CDR3 protein: CASSPYGGGRYNEQYF
CDR3 DNA: TGTGCCAGCAGTCCCTATGGGGGGGGTCGTTACAATGAGCAGTACTTC

CDR3 length: 15
D gene: -
V gene: TRBV19
clone size: -
J gene: TRBJ1-2
CDR3 protein: CASSIAGAVGYGYTF
CDR3 DNA: TGTGCCAGTAGTATCGCTGGGGCAGTGGGTTATGGCTACACCTTC

CDR3 length: 14
D gene: -
V gene: TRBV27
clone size: few
J gene: TRBJ2-1
CDR3 protein: CASSLEGLANEQFF
CDR3 DNA: TGTGCCAGCAGTTTAGAGGGACTCGCCAATGAGCAGTTCTTC

CDR3 length: 12
D gene: -
V gene: TRBV20-1
clone size: -
J gene: TRBJ1-4
CDR3 protein: CSASRGEEKLFF
CDR3 DNA: TGCAGTGCTAGTAGGGGGGAAGAAAAACTGTTTTTT

CDR3 length: 15
D gene: TRBD2
V gene: TRBV18
clone size: -
J gene: TRBJ2-3
CDR3 protein: CASSRYGAGADTQYF
CDR3 DNA: TGTGCCAGCTCACGTTATGGAGCGGGGGCAGATACGCAGTATTTT

CDR3 length: 16
D gene: -
V gene: TRBV28
clone size: few
J gene: TRBJ1-5
CDR3 protein: CASSLFFSRGNQPQHF
CDR3 DNA: TGTGCCAGCAGTTTGTTCTTTTCAAGAGGGAATCAGCCCCAGCATTTT

CDR3 length: 15
D gene: TRBD2
V gene: TRBV6-5
clone size: -
J gene: TRBJ2-7
CDR3 protein: CASSYSGGRANEQYF
CDR3 DNA: TGTGCCAGCAGTTACTCGGGCGGGAGGGCGAACGAGCAGTACTTC

CDR3 length: 14
D gene: -
V gene: TRBV5-1
clone size: -
J gene: TRBJ1-4
CDR3 protein: CASSTGSANEKLFF
CDR3 DNA: TGCGCCAGCAGCACAGGGTCGGCTAATGAAAAACTGTTTTTT

CDR3 length: 16
D gene: -
V gene: TRBV7-2
clone size: -
J gene: TRBJ2-7
CDR3 protein: CASSLVHVRSRDEQYF
CDR3 DNA: TGTGCCAGCAGCTTAGTTCATGTACGCAGTAGGGACGAGCAGTACTTC

CDR3 length: 13
D gene: -
V gene: TRBV4-2
clone size: few
J gene: TRBJ1-6
CDR3 protein: CASSQGGRTPLHF
CDR3 DNA: TGTGCCAGCAGCCAAGGAGGACGGACACCCCTCCACTTT

CDR3 length: 15
D gene: -
V gene: TRBV5-1
clone size: -
J gene: TRBJ2-3
CDR3 protein: CASSLALYSTDTQYF
CDR3 DNA: TGCGCCAGCAGCTTGGCCTTATATAGCACAGATACGCAGTATTTT

CDR3 length: 13
D gene: TRBD2
V gene: TRBV20-1
clone size: few
J gene: TRBJ2-7
CDR3 protein: CSANTGTSYEQYF
CDR3 DNA: TGCAGTGCGAACACCGGGACTAGCTACGAGCAGTACTTC

CDR3 length: 17
D gene: -
V gene: TRBV12-3/TRBV12-4
clone size: -
J gene: TRBJ1-2
CDR3 protein: CASSLGAARTLNYGYTF
CDR3 DNA: TGTGCCAGCAGTTTGGGCGCCGCAAGGACCCTAAACTATGGCTACACCTTC

CDR3 length: 13
D gene: -
V gene: TRBV5-1
clone size: -
J gene: TRBJ2-7
CDR3 protein: CASSLDRLDEQYF
CDR3 DNA: TGCGCCAGCAGCTTGGACAGGCTCGACGAGCAGTACTTC

CDR3 length: 13
D gene: TRBD1
V gene: TRBV20-1
clone size: -
J gene: TRBJ1-1
CDR3 protein: CSASPGGALEAFF
CDR3 DNA: TGCAGTGCTAGTCCAGGGGGCGCCCTCGAAGCTTTCTTT

CDR3 length: 17
D gene: -
V gene: TRBV7-9
clone size: -
J gene: TRBJ1-5
CDR3 protein: CASSLTVGPTSGQPQHF
CDR3 DNA: TGTGCCAGCAGCTTAACCGTGGGACCGACCTCAGGTCAGCCCCAGCATTTT

CDR3 length: 13
D gene: TRBD1
V gene: TRBV25-1
clone size: few
J gene: TRBJ2-1
CDR3 protein: CASTHRQGNEQFF
CDR3 DNA: TGTGCCAGCACCCACAGACAGGGCAATGAGCAGTTCTTC

CDR3 length: 15
D gene: TRBD1
V gene: TRBV20-1
clone size: -
J gene: TRBJ2-2
CDR3 protein: CSARDTGQGAGELFF
CDR3 DNA: TGCAGTGCTAGAGATACGGGACAGGGGGCCGGGGAGCTGTTTTTT

CDR3 length: 15
D gene: TRBD2
V gene: TRBV27
clone size: few
J gene: TRBJ2-7
CDR3 protein: CASSFSSGVTYEQYF
CDR3 DNA: TGTGCCAGCAGTTTCTCTAGCGGGGTTACCTACGAGCAGTACTTC

CDR3 length: 16
D gene: TRBD2
V gene: TRBV10-3
clone size: -
J gene: TRBJ2-3
CDR3 protein: CAITRGGLAATDTQYF
CDR3 DNA: TGTGCCATCACCAGAGGTGGTCTAGCGGCCACAGATACGCAGTATTTT

CDR3 length: 15
D gene: TRBD2
V gene: TRBV5-4
clone size: -
J gene: TRBJ2-1
CDR3 protein: CASSPTSGRAHEQFF
CDR3 DNA: TGTGCCAGCAGCCCTACTAGCGGGAGGGCCCATGAGCAGTTCTTC

CDR3 length: 17
D gene: TRBD2
V gene: TRBV28
clone size: -
J gene: TRBJ2-2
CDR3 protein: CASSTEPGGVLSGELFF
CDR3 DNA: TGTGCCAGCAGTACCGAACCTGGGGGGGTATTGTCCGGGGAGCTGTTTTTT

CDR3 length: 12
D gene: -
V gene: TRBV29-1
clone size: few
J gene: TRBJ2-7
CDR3 protein: CSVRDTAYEQYF
CDR3 DNA: TGCAGCGTCCGGGACACCGCCTACGAGCAGTACTTC

CDR3 length: 13
D gene: -
V gene: TRBV20-1
clone size: -
J gene: TRBJ1-6
CDR3 protein: CSANNGGNSPLHF
CDR3 DNA: TGCAGTGCTAATAATGGGGGTAATTCACCCCTCCACTTT

CDR3 length: 13
D gene: -
V gene: TRBV20-1
clone size: few
J gene: TRBJ1-2
CDR3 protein: CSASPVANYGYTF
CDR3 DNA: TGCAGTGCTAGTCCGGTAGCTAACTATGGCTACACCTTC

CDR3 length: 13
D gene: TRBD1
V gene: TRBV29-1
clone size: few
J gene: TRBJ1-1
CDR3 protein: CSVAQGVFTEAFF
CDR3 DNA: TGCAGCGTGGCACAGGGGGTCTTCACTGAAGCTTTCTTT

CDR3 length: 14
D gene: -
V gene: TRBV4-1
clone size: few
J gene: TRBJ2-1
CDR3 protein: CASSQGLRGNEQFF
CDR3 DNA: TGCGCCAGCAGCCAAGGACTAAGGGGCAATGAGCAGTTCTTC

CDR3 length: 14
D gene: TRBD2
V gene: TRBV20-1
clone size: -
J gene: TRBJ2-7
CDR3 protein: CSAPIAGGPYEQYF
CDR3 DNA: TGCAGTGCACCTATAGCGGGGGGGCCGTACGAGCAGTACTTC

CDR3 length: 14
D gene: TRBD2
V gene: TRBV20-1
clone size: few
J gene: TRBJ2-1
CDR3 protein: CSARVIAGYNEQFF
CDR3 DNA: TGCAGTGCTAGGGTGATAGCGGGGTACAATGAGCAGTTCTTC

CDR3 length: 18
D gene: TRBD2
V gene: TRBV4-2
clone size: -
J gene: TRBJ2-2
CDR3 protein: CASSQVRHSGANTGELFF
CDR3 DNA: TGTGCCAGCAGCCAAGTTCGACATAGCGGGGCGAACACCGGGGAGCTGTTTTTT

CDR3 length: 13
D gene: -
V gene: TRBV6-6
clone size: few
J gene: TRBJ2-5
CDR3 protein: CASAGHTQETQYF
CDR3 DNA: TGTGCCAGCGCCGGACACACCCAAGAGACCCAGTACTTC

CDR3 length: 16
D gene: TRBD2
V gene: TRBV7-9
clone size: -
J gene: TRBJ2-7
CDR3 protein: CASSATSGTTTYEQYF
CDR3 DNA: TGTGCCAGCAGCGCGACTAGCGGGACTACAACCTACGAGCAGTACTTC

CDR3 length: 14
D gene: -
V gene: TRBV14
clone size: -
J gene: TRBJ1-2
CDR3 protein: CASSHTGTTYGYTF
CDR3 DNA: TGTGCCAGCAGTCATACCGGGACCACTTATGGCTACACCTTC

CDR3 length: 14
D gene: -
V gene: TRBV3-1
clone size: few
J gene: TRBJ2-3
CDR3 protein: CASSQVIGTYTQYF
CDR3 DNA: TGTGCCAGCAGCCAAGTCATAGGGACTTATACGCAGTATTTT

CDR3 length: 16
D gene: TRBD1
V gene: TRBV28
clone size: -
J gene: TRBJ2-5
CDR3 protein: CASSPTWTGALYAQYF
CDR3 DNA: TGTGCCAGCAGTCCAACTTGGACAGGGGCTTTGTACGCGCAGTACTTC

CDR3 length: 14
D gene: -
V gene: TRBV27
clone size: few
J gene: TRBJ2-7
CDR3 protein: CASSPRLGSYEQYF
CDR3 DNA: TGTGCCAGCAGTCCTCGCCTGGGCTCCTACGAGCAGTACTTC

CDR3 length: 16
D gene: -
V gene: TRBV14
clone size: few
J gene: TRBJ2-4
CDR3 protein: CASSQGGPKTKNIQYF
CDR3 DNA: TGTGCCAGCAGCCAAGGAGGGCCCAAAACCAAAAACATTCAGTACTTC

CDR3 length: 14
D gene: -
V gene: TRBV20-1
clone size: few
J gene: TRBJ2-7
CDR3 protein: CSALIGLGYYEQYF
CDR3 DNA: TGCAGTGCCCTCATAGGGCTAGGTTATTACGAGCAGTACTTC

CDR3 length: 20
D gene: TRBD1
V gene: TRBV4-1
clone size: few
J gene: TRBJ1-4
CDR3 protein: CASSPGTGALRKATNEKLFF
CDR3 DNA: TGCGCCAGCAGCCCAGGGACAGGCGCACTTCGAAAGGCAACTAATGAAAAACTGTTTTTT

CDR3 length: 16
D gene: TRBD1
V gene: TRBV6-5
clone size: -
J gene: TRBJ2-7
CDR3 protein: CASSYGIGTGDHEQYF
CDR3 DNA: TGTGCCAGCAGTTACGGTATCGGGACAGGGGACCACGAGCAGTACTTC

CDR3 length: 16
D gene: -
V gene: TRBV5-1
clone size: -
J gene: TRBJ2-3
CDR3 protein: CASSSTAQVRTDTQYF
CDR3 DNA: TGCGCCAGCAGCTCCACCGCACAGGTCCGCACAGATACGCAGTATTTT

CDR3 length: 16
D gene: TRBD1
V gene: TRBV28
clone size: -
J gene: TRBJ1-5
CDR3 protein: CASTSRVTGDNQPQHF
CDR3 DNA: TGTGCCAGCACCTCAAGGGTGACAGGGGACAATCAGCCCCAGCATTTT

CDR3 length: 12
D gene: -
V gene: TRBV19
clone size: few
J gene: TRBJ2-1
CDR3 protein: CASTAADNEQFF
CDR3 DNA: TGTGCCAGTACGGCTGCGGACAATGAGCAGTTCTTC

CDR3 length: 13
D gene: TRBD1
V gene: TRBV6-1
clone size: -
J gene: TRBJ1-6
CDR3 protein: CASTDRGSSPLHF
CDR3 DNA: TGTGCCAGCACTGACAGGGGTAGCTCACCCCTCCACTTT

CDR3 length: 17
D gene: -
V gene: TRBV7-9
clone size: -
J gene: TRBJ2-7
CDR3 protein: CASSLEVMGVESYEQYF
CDR3 DNA: TGTGCCAGCAGCTTGGAAGTAATGGGAGTCGAGTCCTACGAGCAGTACTTC

CDR3 length: 16
D gene: -
V gene: TRBV7-6
clone size: many
J gene: TRBJ1-2
CDR3 protein: CASSLGAGRAFYGYTF
CDR3 DNA: TGTGCCAGCAGCTTAGGAGCCGGCAGGGCTTTCTATGGCTACACCTTC